The TCR beta chain described here comes from a study of blood T cell repertoires in COVID-19. The CDR3 covers 15 residues. Germline V gene sequence: CDR1 SGDLS, CDR2 YYNGEE. V was pared by 4 bases and J by 5 bases, with 8 bases of the junction left unmatched. Sequenced by immunoSEQ multiplex PCR; TCRdb stores in-frame clones only, minus some. Here the sample spans 95,000 to 150,000 clones, over 75% being singletons. The clonotype comes from a woman aged 65 to 85 with acute or convalescent COVID-19. The sample taken for sequencing was peripheral blood. J is TRBJ2-7 and V is TRBV9, with TRBD2 matching over 11 bases. CDR3 sequence: CASSHSGGAVDEQYF. CDR3 sequence (DNA): TGTGCCAGCAGCCATAGCGGGGGGGCGGTCGACGAGCAGTACTTC.